This T cell receptor beta chain was recovered during a study of OX40 agonist ivuxolimab in advanced cancers. About the research overall: The dose-escalation cohort was about 86% male, with a mean age of 60 years, ranging roughly 23 to 90.

Measured with immunoSEQ multiplex PCR; TCRdb has only the in-frame clones, and not every one. The table lists approximately 56,000 clones, 70% to 90% of them singletons. Germline V lookup: CDR1 LNHDA, CDR2 SQIVND (reference sequence). The V and J ends lost 6 bases and 4 bases, in that order; junction bases with no gene match: 8. This CDR3 comprises 15 residues. On this clone itself: Additional DNA sequences in this sample encode the identical CDR3.

This material consisted of CD4+ or CD8+ T cells sorted from blood, taken in a trial of the OX40 agonist ivuxolimab. The chain recombines TRBV19 with TRBJ1-1, with 10 bases fitting TRBD1. This clonotype was obtained from an adult with an advanced solid tumor such as melanoma, head and neck, liver or kidney cancer. In DNA, the CDR3 is TGTGCCAGTAGGCCCCGCGACAGGGGGCTCACTGAAGCTTTCTTT. Translation gives CASRPRDRGLTEAFF.